This T cell receptor beta chain was sequenced during a study of T cells in tuberculosis. The overall study: This South African cohort compared adolescents with or without latent tuberculosis against adults with active tuberculosis. Study observations and caveats: Active tuberculosis alpha repertoires lay closer to GMM-specific TCRs than controls'. The TCR-beta difference was not significant; alpha differences partly reflected length.

In regard to this clone: Antigen unknown.

V trimming: 1 base; J trimming: 4 bases; junction bases outside the gene matches: 7. CDR1 and CDR2 (germline): SGHVS, FQNEAQ. The CDR3 is made up of 17 amino acids. Here immunoSEQ multiplex PCR was the method, and the copy in TCRdb shows in-frame clones only, minus some. Among over 40,000 clones listed, around 96% were seen once. The V gene is TRBV7-8, the J gene TRBJ2-1; TRBD2 matches at 10 bases. This receptor was obtained from a donor aged 10 to 29 with latent tuberculosis or without tuberculosis infection. The material sequenced was PBMCs. The CDR3 DNA is TGTGCCAGCAGCTTAGTGGCCCTAGCGGGGGAATACAATGAGCAGTTCTTC. It translates to CASSLVALAGEYNEQFF. Combining the CDR3 with reference TRBV7-8 and TRBJ2-1 gives the whole variable domain GAGVSQSPRYKVAKRGQDVALRCDPISGHVSLFWYQQALGQGPEFLTYFQNEAQLDKSGLPSDRFFAERPEGSVSTLKIQRTQQEDSAVYLCASSLVALAGEYNEQFFGPGTRLTVL.